The rows below give T cell receptor beta chains drawn from one sample of a study of blood T cell repertoires in COVID-19. Some clones are missing from TCRdb's copy, which holds only in-frame ones; the method was immunoSEQ multiplex PCR. Of roughly 200,000 clones listed, roughly 76% are singletons. The sample comprised peripheral blood. The receptor source for this set is a woman aged 45-60 years with active or convalescent COVID-19. CDR3s include the opening cysteine and the closing phenylalanine or tryptophan. Fields, in order: clone size, J gene, D gene, V gene, CDR3 protein, CDR3 DNA. The D gene is left open where the match is weak. Clone size is shown for a subset of rows, as once, few, many or a class of expanded clone.

>NA|TRBJ1-6|TRBD1|TRBV20-1
CSASRQGSNAPLHF
TGCAGTGCAAGTAGACAGGGTAGCAACGCGCCCCTCCACTTT
>few|TRBJ2-5|TRBD1|TRBV7-8
CASSHRTGEVETQYF
TGTGCCAGCAGTCACCGGACAGGGGAGGTGGAGACCCAGTACTTC
>NA|TRBJ1-6|NA|TRBV5-1
CASSPSLGYNSPLHF
TGCGCCAGCAGCCCCTCTCTCGGGTATAATTCACCCCTCCACTTT
>few|TRBJ2-7|NA|TRBV28
CASSLPSPLGEQYF
TGTGCCAGCAGTTTGCCCTCTCCCCTAGGCGAGCAGTACTTC
>NA|TRBJ1-3|TRBD1|TRBV3-1/TRBV3-2
CASSQGDRGGNTIYF
TGTGCCAGCAGCCAAGGGGACAGGGGGGGAAACACCATATATTTT
>NA|TRBJ1-6|NA|TRBV6-2/TRBV6-3
CASSYSIWVSDNSPLHF
TGTGCCAGCAGTTACTCGATTTGGGTCAGCGATAATTCACCCCTCCACTTT
>NA|TRBJ1-5|NA|TRBV7-9
CASSLAANQPQHF
TGTGCCAGCAGCTTAGCAGCGAATCAGCCCCAGCATTTT
>NA|TRBJ2-3|TRBD2|TRBV11-2
CASSPLSGRRPDTQYF
TGTGCCAGCAGTCCTCTTAGCGGGAGGAGGCCAGATACGCAGTATTTT
>NA|TRBJ2-1|TRBD1|TRBV6-5
CASSPQGATYNEQFF
TGTGCCAGCAGTCCACAGGGGGCTACCTACAATGAGCAGTTCTTC
>NA|TRBJ1-1|TRBD1|TRBV14
CASSYTTGVTEAFF
TGTGCCAGCAGCTACACAACAGGGGTCACTGAAGCTTTCTTT
>once|TRBJ2-4|TRBD1|TRBV5-1
CASSLTGGANIQYF
TGCGCCAGCAGCTTAACAGGGGGCGCGAACATTCAGTACTTC
>NA|TRBJ1-3|TRBD1|TRBV28
CASSFPTGGNTIYF
TGTGCCAGCAGTTTCCCGACAGGGGGAAACACCATATATTTT
>NA|TRBJ2-1|TRBD2|TRBV5-4
CASRSPTSGRGESYNEQFF
TGTGCCAGCAGATCACCGACTAGCGGGAGAGGAGAGTCCTACAATGAGCAGTTCTTC
>NA|TRBJ1-3|NA|TRBV4-3
CASSQDSGNTIYF
TGCGCCAGCAGCCAAGATTCAGGGAACACCATATATTTT
>NA|TRBJ1-1|TRBD1|TRBV10-3
CAIRTGQGNEAFF
TGTGCCATCAGGACGGGACAGGGGAATGAAGCTTTCTTT
>NA|TRBJ2-1|TRBD2|TRBV6-1
CASSEDSGPYNEQFF
TGTGCCAGCAGTGAAGATAGCGGGCCATACAATGAGCAGTTCTTC
>once|TRBJ2-7|TRBD1|TRBV5-6
CASSLGGQGVNEQYF
TGTGCCAGCAGCTTGGGAGGACAGGGAGTAAACGAGCAGTACTTC
>few|TRBJ2-2|NA|TRBV25-1
CASSDDRRVNTGELFF
TGTGCCAGCAGTGACGACAGGAGAGTGAACACCGGGGAGCTGTTTTTT
>NA|TRBJ2-1|TRBD1|TRBV9
CASSVDRGSNEQFF
TGTGCCAGCAGCGTAGACAGGGGGTCGAATGAGCAGTTCTTC
>NA|TRBJ1-2|NA|TRBV4-3
CASSRTGAKTYGYTF
TGCGCCAGCAGCCGAACAGGTGCTAAAACATATGGCTACACCTTC
>NA|TRBJ2-2|TRBD1|TRBV19
CASSRQGGTGELFF
TGTGCCAGTAGTCGACAGGGGGGTACCGGGGAGCTGTTTTTT
>NA|TRBJ1-6|NA|TRBV28
CASTKSLSPLHF
TGTGCCAGCACCAAGAGTCTTTCACCCCTCCACTTT
>NA|TRBJ2-1|NA|TRBV12-3/TRBV12-4
CASTSFNEQFF
TGTGCCAGCACCTCGTTCAATGAGCAGTTCTTC
>few|TRBJ2-7|NA|TRBV7-9
CASSASYSGTYEQYF
TGTGCCAGCAGCGCCAGCTATAGCGGTACCTACGAGCAGTACTTC
>NA|TRBJ1-4|NA|TRBV5-1
CASSLSAATNEKLFF
TGCGCCAGCAGCTTGAGCGCGGCAACTAATGAAAAACTGTTTTTT
>NA|TRBJ2-5|TRBD2|TRBV30
CAWSPMRGGQETQYF
TGTGCCTGGAGCCCTATGCGGGGGGGGCAAGAGACCCAGTACTTC
>NA|TRBJ2-3|NA|TRBV28
CASRRGLLEYTQYF
TGTGCCAGCAGAAGAGGACTCCTCGAGTATACGCAGTATTTT
>NA|TRBJ2-3|TRBD1|TRBV7-3
CASSPGQGLSTDTQYF
TGTGCCAGCAGCCCGGGACAGGGACTTAGCACAGATACGCAGTATTTT
>few|TRBJ2-2|NA|TRBV10-1
CAITTQKELFF
TGCGCCATCACAACCCAAAAGGAGCTGTTTTTT
>NA|TRBJ2-7|NA|TRBV2
CAGRRRGHSYEQYF
TGTGCCGGACGGAGGAGGGGTCACTCCTACGAGCAGTACTTC
>NA|TRBJ2-5|TRBD2|TRBV7-2
CASSLELGRGSQETQYF
TGTGCCAGCAGCTTAGAGCTAGGGCGGGGGTCACAAGAGACCCAGTACTTC
>NA|TRBJ2-3|NA|TRBV12-3/TRBV12-4
CASRAQGPDTQYF
TGTGCCAGCAGGGCACAGGGTCCAGATACGCAGTATTTT
>few|TRBJ2-7|NA|TRBV3-1/TRBV3-2
CASSQQGGEQYF
TGTGCCAGCAGCCAACAGGGTGGTGAGCAGTACTTC
>NA|TRBJ1-1|TRBD1|TRBV29-1
CSVGTGGGGEAFF
TGCAGCGTGGGGACAGGGGGTGGTGGTGAAGCTTTCTTT
>NA|TRBJ1-6|TRBD1|TRBV7-8
CASSLELYRGGIGSPLHF
TGTGCCAGCAGCTTAGAATTGTACCGAGGGGGCATTGGTTCACCCCTCCACTTT
>NA|TRBJ2-3|TRBD2|TRBV3-1/TRBV3-2
CASSQRLAGDTQYF
TGTGCCAGCAGCCAAAGACTAGCTGGAGATACGCAGTATTTT
>NA|TRBJ2-1|TRBD1|TRBV14
CASSPQTGALNEQFF
TGTGCCAGCAGCCCGCAGACAGGGGCGCTGAATGAGCAGTTCTTC
>NA|TRBJ1-1|TRBD1|TRBV11-3
CASSPGQGENTEAFF
TGTGCCAGCAGCCCCGGACAGGGGGAGAACACTGAAGCTTTCTTT
>NA|TRBJ2-2|TRBD1|TRBV4-3
CASSQDHPTGTGGTGELFF
TGCGCCAGCAGCCAAGACCACCCCACCGGGACAGGGGGCACCGGGGAGCTGTTTTTT
>NA|TRBJ2-2|NA|TRBV7-3
CASSLNTRTDTGELFF
TGTGCCAGCAGCTTAAACACTAGGACGGACACCGGGGAGCTGTTTTTT
>NA|TRBJ2-2|TRBD2|TRBV7-2
CASSRRVAGDTGELFF
TGTGCCAGCAGCCGTAGGGTGGCGGGGGACACCGGGGAGCTGTTTTTT
>NA|TRBJ1-1|NA|TRBV28
CASSLILGASTEAFF
TGTGCCAGCAGTTTAATTCTGGGGGCGAGTACTGAAGCTTTCTTT